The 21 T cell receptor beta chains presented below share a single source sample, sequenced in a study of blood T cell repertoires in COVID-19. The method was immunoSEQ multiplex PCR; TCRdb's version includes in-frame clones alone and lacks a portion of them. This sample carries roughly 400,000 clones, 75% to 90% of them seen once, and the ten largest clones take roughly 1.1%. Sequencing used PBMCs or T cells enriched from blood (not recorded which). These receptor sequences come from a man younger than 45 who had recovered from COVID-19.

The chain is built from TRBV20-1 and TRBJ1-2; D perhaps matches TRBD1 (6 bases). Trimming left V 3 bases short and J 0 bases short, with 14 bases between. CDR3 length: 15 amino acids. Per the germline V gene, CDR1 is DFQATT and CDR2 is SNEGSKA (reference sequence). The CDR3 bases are TGCAGTGCTAGTAAAGGGGCAGGGGCTAACTATGGCTACACCTTC. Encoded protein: CSASKGAGANYGYTF.

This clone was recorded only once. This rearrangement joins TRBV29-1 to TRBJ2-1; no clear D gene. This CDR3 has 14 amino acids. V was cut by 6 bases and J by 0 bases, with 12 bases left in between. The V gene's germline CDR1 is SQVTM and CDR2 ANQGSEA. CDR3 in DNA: TGCAGCGTAGGAGCCCCGGGCTCCTACAATGAGCAGTTCTTC. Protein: CSVGAPGSYNEQFF.

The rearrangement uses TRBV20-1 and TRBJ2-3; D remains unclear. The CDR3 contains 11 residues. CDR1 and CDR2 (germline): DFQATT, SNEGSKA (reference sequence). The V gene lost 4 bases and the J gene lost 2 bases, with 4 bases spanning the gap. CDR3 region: CSAIATDTQYF. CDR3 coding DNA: TGCAGTGCTATAGCCACAGATACGCAGTATTTT.

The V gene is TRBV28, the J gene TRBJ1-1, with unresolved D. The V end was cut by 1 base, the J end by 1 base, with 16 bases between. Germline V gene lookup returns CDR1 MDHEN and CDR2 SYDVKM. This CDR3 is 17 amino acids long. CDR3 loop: CASSLFPYAGTNTEAFF. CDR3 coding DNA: TGTGCCAGCAGTTTATTCCCCTATGCAGGTACGAACACTGAAGCTTTCTTT.

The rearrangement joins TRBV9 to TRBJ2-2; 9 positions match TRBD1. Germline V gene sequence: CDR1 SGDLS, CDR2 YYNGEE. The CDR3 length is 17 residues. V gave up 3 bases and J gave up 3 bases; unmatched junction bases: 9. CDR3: CASSAPQGARYTGELFF. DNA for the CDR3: TGTGCCAGCAGCGCACCACAGGGGGCGCGGTACACCGGGGAGCTGTTTTTT.

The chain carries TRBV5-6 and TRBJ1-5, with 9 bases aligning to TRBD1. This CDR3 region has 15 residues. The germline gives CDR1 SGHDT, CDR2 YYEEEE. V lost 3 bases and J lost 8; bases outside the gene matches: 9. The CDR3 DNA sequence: TGTGCCAGCAGCTATACCGGGACAGGGATGAAGCCCCAGCATTTT. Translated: CASSYTGTGMKPQHF.

DNA for the CDR3: TGTGCCAGCACGCTAGCGGGGTTCACCGGGGAGCTGTTTTTT. Translating it yields CASTLAGFTGELFF. The chain is built from TRBV3-1 (or the pseudogene TRBV3-2) and TRBJ2-2; 9 positions match TRBD2. Germline V gene data show CDR1 as LGHDT and CDR2 as YNNKEL (reference sequence). This CDR3 spans 14 amino acids. J gave up 4 bases and V 7 bases, and 4 bases lay outside the gene matches.

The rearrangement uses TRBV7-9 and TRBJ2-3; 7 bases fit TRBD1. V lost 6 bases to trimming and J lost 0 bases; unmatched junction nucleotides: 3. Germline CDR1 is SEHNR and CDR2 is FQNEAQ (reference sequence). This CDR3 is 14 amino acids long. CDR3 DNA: TGTGCCAGCAGACGGGACAGTAGCACAGATACGCAGTATTTT. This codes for CASRRDSSTDTQYF.

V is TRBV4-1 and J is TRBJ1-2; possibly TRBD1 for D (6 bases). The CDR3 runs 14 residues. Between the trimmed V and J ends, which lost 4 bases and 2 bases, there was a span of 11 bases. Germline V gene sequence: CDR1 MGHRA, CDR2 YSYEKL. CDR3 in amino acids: CASSPTGQNYGYTF. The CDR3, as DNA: TGCGCCAGCAGCCCTACCGGACAGAACTATGGCTACACCTTC.

DNA of the CDR3: TGTGCCAGGACCTCCGGGAAAGAGACCCAGTACTTC. Its protein product is CARTSGKETQYF. The chain employs TRBV25-1 and TRBJ2-5; TRBD2 might be the D (5 bases). Trimming removed 9 bases at V and 3 bases at J, with 11 bases between. There are 12 residues in the CDR3. Germline CDR1 is MGHDK and CDR2 is SYGVNS.

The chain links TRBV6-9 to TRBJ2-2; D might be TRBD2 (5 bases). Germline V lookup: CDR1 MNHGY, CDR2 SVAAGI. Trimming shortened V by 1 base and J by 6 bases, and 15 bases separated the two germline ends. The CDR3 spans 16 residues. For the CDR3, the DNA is TGTGCCAGCAGTTATTTCGGCGGGCGGCCGGCCGGGGAGCTGTTTTTT. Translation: CASSYFGGRPAGELFF.

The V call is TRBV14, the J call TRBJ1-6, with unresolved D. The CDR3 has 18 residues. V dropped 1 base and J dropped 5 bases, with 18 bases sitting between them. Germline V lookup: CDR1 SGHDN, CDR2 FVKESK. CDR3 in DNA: TGTGCCAGCAGCCAAGGGTTCTGGCGAAGTGGAGATAATTCACCCCTCCACTTT. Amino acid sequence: CASSQGFWRSGDNSPLHF.

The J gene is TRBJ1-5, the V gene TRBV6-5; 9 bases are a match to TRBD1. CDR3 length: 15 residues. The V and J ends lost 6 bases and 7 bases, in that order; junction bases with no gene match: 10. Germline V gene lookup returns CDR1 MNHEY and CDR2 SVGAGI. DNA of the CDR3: TGTGCCAGCAGCTTGGGACAGGGCCCTGACCAGCCCCAGCATTTT. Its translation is CASSLGQGPDQPQHF.

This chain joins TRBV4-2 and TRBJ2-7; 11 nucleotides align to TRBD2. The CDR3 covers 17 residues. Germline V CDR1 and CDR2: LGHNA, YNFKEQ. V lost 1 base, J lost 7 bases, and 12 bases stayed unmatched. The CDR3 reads CASSQVQQGLAGPEQYF. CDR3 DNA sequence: TGTGCCAGCAGCCAAGTTCAACAAGGACTAGCGGGCCCGGAGCAGTACTTC.

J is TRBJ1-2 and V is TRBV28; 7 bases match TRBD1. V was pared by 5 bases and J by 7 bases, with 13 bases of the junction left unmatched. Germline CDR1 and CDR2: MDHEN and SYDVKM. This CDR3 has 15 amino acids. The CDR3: CASSRPSTGFGGYTF. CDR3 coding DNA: TGTGCCAGCAGTCGACCGTCGACAGGGTTTGGTGGCTACACCTTC.

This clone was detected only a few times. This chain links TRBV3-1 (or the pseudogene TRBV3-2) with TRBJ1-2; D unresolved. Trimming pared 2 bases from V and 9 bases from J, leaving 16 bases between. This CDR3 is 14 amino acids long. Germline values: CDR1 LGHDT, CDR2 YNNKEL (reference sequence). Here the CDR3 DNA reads TGTGCCAGCAGCCAACCCCGCGGTGCTGTAAGCTACACCTTC. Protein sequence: CASSQPRGAVSYTF.

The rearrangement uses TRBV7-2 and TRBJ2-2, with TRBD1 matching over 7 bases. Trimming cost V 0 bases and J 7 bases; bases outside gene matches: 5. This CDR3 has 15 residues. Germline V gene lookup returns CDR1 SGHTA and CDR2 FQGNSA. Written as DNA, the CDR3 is TGTGCCAGCAGCTTAGCTGTACAGGGGTACGGGGAGCTGTTTTTT. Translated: CASSLAVQGYGELFF.

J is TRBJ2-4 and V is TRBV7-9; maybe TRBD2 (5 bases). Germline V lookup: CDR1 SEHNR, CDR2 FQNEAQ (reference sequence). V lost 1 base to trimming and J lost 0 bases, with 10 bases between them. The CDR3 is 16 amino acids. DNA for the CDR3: TGTGCCAGCAGCTTAGTTGTCGGGGTAGCCAAAAACATTCAGTACTTC. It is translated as CASSLVVGVAKNIQYF.

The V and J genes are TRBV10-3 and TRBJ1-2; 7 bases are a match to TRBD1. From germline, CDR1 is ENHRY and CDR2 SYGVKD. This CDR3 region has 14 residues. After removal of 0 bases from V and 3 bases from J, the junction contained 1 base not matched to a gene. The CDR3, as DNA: TGTGCCATCAGTGAGTCAGGGACAGACTATGGCTACACCTTC. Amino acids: CAISESGTDYGYTF.

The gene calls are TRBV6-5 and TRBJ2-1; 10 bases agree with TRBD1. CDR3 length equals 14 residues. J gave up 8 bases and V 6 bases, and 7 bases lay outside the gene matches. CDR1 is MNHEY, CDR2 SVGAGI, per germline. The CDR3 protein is CASRKPGQGHEQFF. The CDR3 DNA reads TGTGCCAGCAGGAAACCGGGACAGGGGCATGAGCAGTTCTTC.

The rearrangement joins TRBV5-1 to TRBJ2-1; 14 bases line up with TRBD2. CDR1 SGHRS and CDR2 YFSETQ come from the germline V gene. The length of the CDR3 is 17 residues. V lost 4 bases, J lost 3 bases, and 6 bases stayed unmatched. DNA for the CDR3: TGCGCCAGCAGCCCCGGGACTAGCGGGAGTATCTACAATGAGCAGTTCTTC. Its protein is CASSPGTSGSIYNEQFF.